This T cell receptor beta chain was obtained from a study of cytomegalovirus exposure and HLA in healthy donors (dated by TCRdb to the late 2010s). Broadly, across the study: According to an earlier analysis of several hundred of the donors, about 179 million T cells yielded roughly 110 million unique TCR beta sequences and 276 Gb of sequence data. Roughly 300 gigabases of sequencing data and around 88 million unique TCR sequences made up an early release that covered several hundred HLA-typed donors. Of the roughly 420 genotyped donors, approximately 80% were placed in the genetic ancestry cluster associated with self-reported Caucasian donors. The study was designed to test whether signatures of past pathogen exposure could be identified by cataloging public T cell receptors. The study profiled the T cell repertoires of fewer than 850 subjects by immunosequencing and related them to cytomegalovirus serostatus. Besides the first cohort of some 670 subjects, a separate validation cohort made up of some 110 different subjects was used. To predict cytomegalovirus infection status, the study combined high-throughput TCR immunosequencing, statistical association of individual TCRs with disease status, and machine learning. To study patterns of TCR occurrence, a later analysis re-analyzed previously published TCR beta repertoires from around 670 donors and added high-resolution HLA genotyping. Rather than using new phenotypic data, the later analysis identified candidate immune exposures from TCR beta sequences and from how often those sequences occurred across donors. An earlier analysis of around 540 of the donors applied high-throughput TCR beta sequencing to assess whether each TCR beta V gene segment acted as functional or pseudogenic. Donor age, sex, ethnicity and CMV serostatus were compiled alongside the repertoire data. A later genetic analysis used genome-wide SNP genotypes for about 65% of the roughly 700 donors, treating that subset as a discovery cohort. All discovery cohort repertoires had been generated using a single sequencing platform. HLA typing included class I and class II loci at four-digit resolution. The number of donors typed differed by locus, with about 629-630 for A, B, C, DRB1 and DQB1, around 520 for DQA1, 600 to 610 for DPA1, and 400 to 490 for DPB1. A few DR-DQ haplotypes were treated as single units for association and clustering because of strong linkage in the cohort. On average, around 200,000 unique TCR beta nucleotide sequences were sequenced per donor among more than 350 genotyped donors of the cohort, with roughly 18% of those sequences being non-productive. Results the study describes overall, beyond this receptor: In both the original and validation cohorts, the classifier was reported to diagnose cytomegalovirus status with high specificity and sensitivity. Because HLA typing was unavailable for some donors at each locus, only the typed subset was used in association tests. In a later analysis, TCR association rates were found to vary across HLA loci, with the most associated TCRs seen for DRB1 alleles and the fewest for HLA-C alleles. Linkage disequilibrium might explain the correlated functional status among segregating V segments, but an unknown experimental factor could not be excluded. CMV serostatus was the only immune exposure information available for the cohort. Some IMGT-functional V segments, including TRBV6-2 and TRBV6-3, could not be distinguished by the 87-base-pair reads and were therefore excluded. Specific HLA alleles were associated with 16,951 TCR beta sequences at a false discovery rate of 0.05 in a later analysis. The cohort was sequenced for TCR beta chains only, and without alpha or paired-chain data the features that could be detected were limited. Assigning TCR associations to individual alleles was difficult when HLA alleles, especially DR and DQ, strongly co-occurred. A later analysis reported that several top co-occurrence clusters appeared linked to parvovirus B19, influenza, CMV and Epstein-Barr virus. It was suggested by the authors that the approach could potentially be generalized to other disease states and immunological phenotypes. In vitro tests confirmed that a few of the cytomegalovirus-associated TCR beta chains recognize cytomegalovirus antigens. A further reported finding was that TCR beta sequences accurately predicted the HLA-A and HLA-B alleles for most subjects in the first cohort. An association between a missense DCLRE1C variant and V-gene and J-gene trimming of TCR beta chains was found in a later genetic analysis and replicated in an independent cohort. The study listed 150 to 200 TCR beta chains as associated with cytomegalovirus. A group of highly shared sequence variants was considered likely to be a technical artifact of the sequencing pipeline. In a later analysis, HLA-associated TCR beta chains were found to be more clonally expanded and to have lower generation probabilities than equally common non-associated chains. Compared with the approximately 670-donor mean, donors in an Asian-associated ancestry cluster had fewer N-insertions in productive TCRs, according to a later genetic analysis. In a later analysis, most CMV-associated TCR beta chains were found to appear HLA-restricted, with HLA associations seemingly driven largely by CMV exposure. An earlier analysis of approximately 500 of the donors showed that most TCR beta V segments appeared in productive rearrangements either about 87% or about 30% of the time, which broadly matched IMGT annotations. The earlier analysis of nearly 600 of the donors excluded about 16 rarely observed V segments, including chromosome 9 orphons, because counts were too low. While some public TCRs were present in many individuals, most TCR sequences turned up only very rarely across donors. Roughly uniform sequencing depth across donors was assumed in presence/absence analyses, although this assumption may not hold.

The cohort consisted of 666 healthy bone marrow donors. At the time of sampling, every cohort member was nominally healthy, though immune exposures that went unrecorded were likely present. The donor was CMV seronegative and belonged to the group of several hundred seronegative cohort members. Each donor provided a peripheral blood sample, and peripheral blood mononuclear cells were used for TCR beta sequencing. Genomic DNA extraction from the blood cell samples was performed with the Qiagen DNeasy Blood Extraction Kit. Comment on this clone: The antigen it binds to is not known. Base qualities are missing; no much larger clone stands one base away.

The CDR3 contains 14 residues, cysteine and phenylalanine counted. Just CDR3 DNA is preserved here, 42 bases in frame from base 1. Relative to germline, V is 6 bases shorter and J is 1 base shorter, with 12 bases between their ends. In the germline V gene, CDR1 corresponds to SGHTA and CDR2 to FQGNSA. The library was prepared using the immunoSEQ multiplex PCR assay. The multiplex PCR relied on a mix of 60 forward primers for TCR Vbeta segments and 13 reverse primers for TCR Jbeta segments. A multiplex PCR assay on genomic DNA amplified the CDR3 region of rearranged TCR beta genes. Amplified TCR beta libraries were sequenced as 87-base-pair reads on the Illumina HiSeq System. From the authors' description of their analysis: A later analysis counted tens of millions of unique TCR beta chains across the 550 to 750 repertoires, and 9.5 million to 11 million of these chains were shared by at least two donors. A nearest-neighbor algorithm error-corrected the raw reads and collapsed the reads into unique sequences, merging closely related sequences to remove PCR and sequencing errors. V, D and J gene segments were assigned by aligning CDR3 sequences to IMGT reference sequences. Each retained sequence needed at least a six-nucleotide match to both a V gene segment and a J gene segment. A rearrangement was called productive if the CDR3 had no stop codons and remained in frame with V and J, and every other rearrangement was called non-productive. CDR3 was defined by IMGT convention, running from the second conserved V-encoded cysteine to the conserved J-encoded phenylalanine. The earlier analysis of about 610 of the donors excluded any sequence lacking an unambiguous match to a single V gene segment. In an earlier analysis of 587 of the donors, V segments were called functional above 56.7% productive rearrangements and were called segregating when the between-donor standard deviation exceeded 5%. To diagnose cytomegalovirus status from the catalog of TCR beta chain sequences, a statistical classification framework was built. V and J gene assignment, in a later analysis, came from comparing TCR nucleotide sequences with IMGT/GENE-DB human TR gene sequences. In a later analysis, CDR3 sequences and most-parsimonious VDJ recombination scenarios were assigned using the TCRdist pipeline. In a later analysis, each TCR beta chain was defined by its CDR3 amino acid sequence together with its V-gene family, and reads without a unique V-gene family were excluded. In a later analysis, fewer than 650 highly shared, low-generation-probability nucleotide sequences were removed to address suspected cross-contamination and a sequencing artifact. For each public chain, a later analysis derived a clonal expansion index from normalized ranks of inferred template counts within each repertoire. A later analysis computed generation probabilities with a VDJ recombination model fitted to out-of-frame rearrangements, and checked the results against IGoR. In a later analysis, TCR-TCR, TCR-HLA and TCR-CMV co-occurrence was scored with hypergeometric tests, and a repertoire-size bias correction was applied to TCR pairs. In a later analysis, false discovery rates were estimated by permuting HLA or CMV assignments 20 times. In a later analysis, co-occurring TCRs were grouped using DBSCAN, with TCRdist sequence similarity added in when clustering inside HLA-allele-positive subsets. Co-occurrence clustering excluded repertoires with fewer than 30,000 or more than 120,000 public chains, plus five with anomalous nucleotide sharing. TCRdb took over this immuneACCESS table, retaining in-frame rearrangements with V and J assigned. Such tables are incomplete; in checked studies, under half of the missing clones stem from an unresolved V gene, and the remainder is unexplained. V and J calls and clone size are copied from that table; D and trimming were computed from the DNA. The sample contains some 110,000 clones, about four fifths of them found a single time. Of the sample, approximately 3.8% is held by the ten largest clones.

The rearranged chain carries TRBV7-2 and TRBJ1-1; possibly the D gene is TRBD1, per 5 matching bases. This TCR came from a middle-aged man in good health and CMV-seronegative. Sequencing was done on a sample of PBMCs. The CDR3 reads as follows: CASSLTDRNTEAFF. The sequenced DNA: TGTGCCAGCAGTTTAACCGACAGGAACACTGAAGCTTTCTTT.